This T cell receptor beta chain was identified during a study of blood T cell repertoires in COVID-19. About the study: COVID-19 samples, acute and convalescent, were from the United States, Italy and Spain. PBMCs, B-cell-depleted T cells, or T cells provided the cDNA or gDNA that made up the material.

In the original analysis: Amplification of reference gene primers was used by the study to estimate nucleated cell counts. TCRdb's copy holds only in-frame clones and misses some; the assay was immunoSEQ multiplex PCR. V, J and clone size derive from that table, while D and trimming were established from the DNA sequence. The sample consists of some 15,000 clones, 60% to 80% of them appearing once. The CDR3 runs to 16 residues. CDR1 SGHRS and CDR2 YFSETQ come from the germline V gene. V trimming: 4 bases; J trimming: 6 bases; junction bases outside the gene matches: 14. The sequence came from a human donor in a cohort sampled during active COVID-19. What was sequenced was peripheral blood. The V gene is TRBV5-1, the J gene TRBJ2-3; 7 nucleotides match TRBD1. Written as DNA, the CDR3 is TGCGCCAGCAGCGGATTCGCGACAGGGTCCAGTGATACGCAGTATTTT. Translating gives CASSGFATGSSDTQYF.